A selection of T cell receptor beta chains follows, all from one sample in a study of blood T cell repertoires in COVID-19. Profiling relied on immunoSEQ multiplex PCR, and the TCRdb table lists in-frame clones only, not all of them. The repertoire includes fewer than 200,000 clones, 70% to 90% of them detected once, and approximately 7.6% sits in the top ten. The sample taken for sequencing was peripheral blood. The receptors here all came from a woman aged 80 or older with COVID-19, enrolled during active disease. CDR3s include the opening cysteine and the closing phenylalanine or tryptophan. Each record gives: J gene, CDR3 length, V gene, clone size, D gene, CDR3 protein, CDR3 DNA. A D gene is named only where the DNA matches it firmly. Size tells how often a clone was seen (once, few, many) or the class of an expanded clone, and some rows leave it out.

j_gene: TRBJ2-7; len: 14; v_gene: TRBV18; abundance: -; d_gene: -; CDR3aa: CASSSTVEPYEQYF; CDR3nt: TGTGCCAGCTCATCGACAGTTGAACCCTACGAGCAGTACTTC
j_gene: TRBJ1-1; len: 12; v_gene: TRBV2; abundance: -; d_gene: -; CDR3aa: CASSVSNTEAFF; CDR3nt: TGTGCCAGCAGTGTCTCGAACACTGAAGCTTTCTTT
j_gene: TRBJ1-4; len: 13; v_gene: TRBV10-1; abundance: -; d_gene: -; CDR3aa: CASSRGAGEKLFF; CDR3nt: TGCGCCAGTTCCCGGGGGGCTGGTGAAAAACTGTTTTTT
j_gene: TRBJ2-7; len: 20; v_gene: TRBV5-1; abundance: once; d_gene: TRBD2; CDR3aa: CASSSPEGSTSWTSPYEQYF; CDR3nt: TGCGCCAGCTCCTCCCCGGAAGGTTCGACCTCTTGGACTAGCCCGTACGAGCAGTACTTC
j_gene: TRBJ2-1; len: 14; v_gene: TRBV5-1; abundance: -; d_gene: -; CDR3aa: CASGGGGLYNEQFF; CDR3nt: TGCGCCAGCGGGGGCGGGGGACTATACAATGAGCAGTTCTTC
j_gene: TRBJ2-1; len: 15; v_gene: TRBV6-5; abundance: -; d_gene: TRBD2; CDR3aa: CASKTSGGAYNEQFF; CDR3nt: TGTGCCAGCAAGACTAGCGGGGGGGCCTACAATGAGCAGTTCTTC
j_gene: TRBJ1-2; len: 14; v_gene: TRBV5-5; abundance: -; d_gene: -; CDR3aa: CASSFLGDLGGYTF; CDR3nt: TGTGCCAGCAGCTTTCTCGGGGACTTAGGAGGCTACACCTTC
j_gene: TRBJ2-5; len: 15; v_gene: TRBV19; abundance: -; d_gene: -; CDR3aa: CASSARRGVRETQYF; CDR3nt: TGTGCCAGTAGTGCCCGACGGGGAGTGAGGGAGACCCAGTACTTC
j_gene: TRBJ1-2; len: 14; v_gene: TRBV10-3; abundance: -; d_gene: TRBD1; CDR3aa: CAISDSGQNYGYTF; CDR3nt: TGTGCCATCAGTGATTCGGGACAGAACTATGGCTACACCTTC
j_gene: TRBJ1-5; len: 16; v_gene: TRBV10-3; abundance: -; d_gene: TRBD1; CDR3aa: CAISSTGANSNQPQHF; CDR3nt: TGTGCCATCAGTTCCACAGGGGCGAATAGCAATCAGCCCCAGCATTTT
j_gene: TRBJ1-1; len: 14; v_gene: TRBV7-9; abundance: -; d_gene: -; CDR3aa: CASSARAGNTEAFF; CDR3nt: TGTGCCAGCAGCGCCAGGGCTGGGAACACTGAAGCTTTCTTT
j_gene: TRBJ1-6; len: 17; v_gene: TRBV5-1; abundance: -; d_gene: TRBD1; CDR3aa: CASSSGGGGAGNSPLHF; CDR3nt: TGCGCCAGCAGCTCGGGTGGAGGGGGCGCGGGGAATTCACCCCTCCACTTT
j_gene: TRBJ1-2; len: 14; v_gene: TRBV6-6; abundance: -; d_gene: -; CDR3aa: CLSKGALTNYGYTF; CDR3nt: TGTTTGTCGAAAGGAGCCCTAACTAACTATGGCTACACCTTC
j_gene: TRBJ1-1; len: 15; v_gene: TRBV18; abundance: -; d_gene: -; CDR3aa: CASSPQGWGNTEAFF; CDR3nt: TGTGCCAGCTCACCACAGGGGTGGGGGAACACTGAAGCTTTCTTT
j_gene: TRBJ1-1; len: 13; v_gene: TRBV7-3; abundance: once; d_gene: -; CDR3aa: CASSLSSVSEAFF; CDR3nt: TGTGCCAGCAGCTTATCATCGGTTTCGGAAGCTTTCTTT
j_gene: TRBJ2-7; len: 15; v_gene: TRBV9; abundance: -; d_gene: TRBD1; CDR3aa: CASSVGGGHTYEQYF; CDR3nt: TGTGCCAGCAGCGTAGGAGGGGGCCATACCTACGAGCAGTACTTC